The sample holds a few counts of the clone carrying this TCR beta chain. V was clipped by 3 bases and J by 0 bases, with 16 bases between them. The length of the CDR3 is 16 residues. Germline CDR1 is SGHDT and CDR2 is YYEEEE. This record belongs to a study of blood T cell repertoires in COVID-19. Turning to the study itself: COVID-19 samples from acute and convalescent phases originated in the United States, Italy and Spain. Sources were T cells, B-cell-depleted T cells, or PBMCs; the material itself was cDNA or gDNA.

The authors' processing: Reference gene primer amplification gave nucleated cell count estimates. The data were produced by immunoSEQ multiplex PCR, yet TCRdb's version contains in-frame clones alone and is incomplete. D and trimming were read from the DNA, whereas the V and J calls and clone size are those reported in that table. The repertoire holds 130,000 or so clones, with about 80% as singletons. What was sequenced was peripheral blood. The sequence was obtained from a human donor in a cohort sampled during active COVID-19. The chain is built from TRBV5-6 and TRBJ2-7, with no clear D. In nucleotides, the CDR3 is TGTGCCAGCAGCTCAATTTCCCTATCTAGCTCCTACGAGCAGTACTTC. It codes for CASSSISLSSSYEQYF.